A selection of T cell receptor beta chains follows, all from one sample in a study of blood T cell repertoires in COVID-19. Clones were sequenced by immunoSEQ multiplex PCR, and TCRdb holds only the in-frame ones, with some missing. The table shows about 88,000 clones, with 90% to 95% occurring only once. Sequencing was carried out using peripheral blood. Receptor source: a man aged 55 to 70 with acute or convalescent COVID-19. Each CDR3 is given with its conserved first and last residue. D genes are given only for firm matches. The size entry is marked missing in some rows and otherwise reads once, few, many or a size class.

TRBV13	TRBJ2-7	NA	TRBD1	CASSIGQGALEQYF	TGTGCCAGCAGCATTGGACAGGGGGCGCTCGAGCAGTACTTC
TRBV5-1	TRBJ1-1	once	NA	CASSLTGPQNTEAFF	TGCGCCAGCAGCTTGACAGGTCCCCAGAACACTGAAGCTTTCTTT
TRBV21-1	TRBJ2-5	NA	NA	CASSKGTGGQETQYF	TGTGCCAGCAGCAAAGGGACAGGGGGCCAAGAGACCCAGTACTTC
TRBV5-1	TRBJ2-1	NA	NA	CASSSDINNEQFF	TGCGCCAGCAGCTCGGACATAAACAATGAGCAGTTCTTC
TRBV30	TRBJ1-2	NA	TRBD1	CAWSETGGGYTF	TGTGCCTGGAGCGAAACAGGGGGAGGCTACACCTTC
TRBV11-2	TRBJ1-6	NA	TRBD1	CASSTQTGEFDNSPLHF	TGTGCCAGCAGCACCCAGACAGGGGAATTCGATAATTCACCCCTCCACTTT
TRBV4-3	TRBJ1-4	NA	NA	CASSQEFRRGEKLFF	TGCGCCAGCAGCCAAGAGTTCCGAAGGGGTGAAAAACTGTTTTTT
TRBV24-1	TRBJ2-5	NA	TRBD2	CATGLSSGLEETQYF	TGTGCCACCGGTCTCTCTAGCGGGCTAGAAGAGACCCAGTACTTC
TRBV19	TRBJ1-4	NA	NA	CASSGGQSEKLFF	TGTGCCAGCAGCGGGGGGCAGAGTGAAAAACTGTTTTTT
TRBV28	TRBJ1-4	NA	TRBD1	CASSRRTGMNEKLFF	TGTGCCAGCAGTCGACGGACAGGGATGAATGAAAAACTGTTTTTT
TRBV4-2	TRBJ1-6	once	NA	CASSQDLTGSSYNSPLHF	TGTGCCAGCAGCCAAGATTTAACGGGAAGCTCCTATAATTCACCCCTCCACTTT